Listed here is a single TCR beta chain. Antigen: not known. Assay used: immunoSEQ multiplex PCR; TCRdb lists only in-frame clones, some missing. Found here are about 2.1 million clones, 85% to 95% of them singletons; the top ten hold more than 1.5%. This entry comes from a study of shared clonotypes between healthy human individuals. The naive CD8 population came from CD45RO-negative cells selected for CCR7, without terminally differentiated effector memory CD45RA+ cells. Overall study findings and caveats: Generally, naive subsets (rather than memory subsets) showed larger estimated richness. Expectations were that clonotype sharing among donors would be affected by sequencing depth.

This TCR was recovered from a man between 18 and 35 years old in good health. Some clones in this sample may be carry-over from other donors' samples. The sample was naive CD8+ T cells from PBMCs.

The CDR3 nucleotides are TGTGCCAGCAGCCCCGGACGCAATCAGCCCCAGCATTTT. This sequence encodes CASSPGRNQPQHF. The chain joins TRBV7-6 to TRBJ1-5, with D uncertain. The V end was cut by 5 bases, the J end by 2 bases, with 7 bases between. Germline CDR1 is SGHVS and CDR2 is FNYEAQ. The CDR3 sequence is 13 residues long.